Presented here are 12 T cell receptor beta chains from one specimen sequenced in a study of blood T cell repertoires in COVID-19. TCRdb's table, derived via immunoSEQ multiplex PCR, lists solely in-frame clones and lacks some. The data contain tens of thousands of clones, 74% of them singletons. The material sequenced was peripheral blood. The receptors derive from a man aged 65 to 79 with COVID-19, enrolled during active disease.

The V gene is TRBV19, the J gene TRBJ1-1; weak D call: TRBD1 (6 bases). The CDR3 contains 14 residues. Trimming shortened V by 3 bases and J by 5 bases, and 13 bases separated the two germline ends. Germline V gives CDR1 LNHDA, CDR2 SQIVND (reference sequence). DNA of the CDR3: TGTGCCAGTAGTATTCGGACAGATCGAACTGAAGCTTTCTTT. Its translation: CASSIRTDRTEAFF.

CDR3 in DNA: TGTGCCAGCAGCCACCGTGCGGGAGTGAAGACCCAGTACTTC. Its translation is CASSHRAGVKTQYF. The rearrangement links TRBV3-1 (or the pseudogene TRBV3-2) to TRBJ2-5, with TRBD2 matching over 7 bases. V was clipped by 3 bases and J by 6 bases; unmatched bases: 7. This CDR3 is built from 14 residues. CDR1 and CDR2 from the germline V gene are LGHDT and YNNKEL (reference sequence).

This chain connects TRBV19 to TRBJ2-5; perhaps TRBD2 as D (7 bases). The V end was cut by 6 bases, the J end by 10 bases, with 21 bases between. Germline V gene sequence: CDR1 LNHDA, CDR2 SQIVND (reference sequence). The CDR3 extends over 14 amino acids. The CDR3 reads CASSPSGGRGRQYF. In DNA, the CDR3 is TGTGCCAGTAGCCCGTCCGGGGGGCGAGGGCGCCAGTACTTC.

This clone has only a few counts. The chain has TRBV30 and TRBJ2-1; the match to TRBD2 covers 14 bases. CDR1 is GTSNPN, CDR2 SVGIG, per germline (reference sequence). The V and J ends lost 3 bases and 6 bases, in that order; junction bases with no gene match: 10. The CDR3 is 17 amino acids. The CDR3 loop is CAWRRRAGTSGSNEQFF. CDR3 in DNA: TGTGCCTGGAGACGGCGTGCCGGGACTAGCGGGAGCAATGAGCAGTTCTTC.

There are a few counts of this clone. The gene calls are TRBV11-2 and TRBJ2-1, with TRBD2 identical over 8 bases. The V and J ends lost 5 bases and 5 bases, in that order; junction bases with no gene match: 11. This CDR3 region has 16 residues. In germline, CDR1 is SGHAT, CDR2 FQNNGV. This CDR3 reads CASSGAPLAGNNEQFF. In DNA form, the CDR3 reads TGTGCCAGCAGCGGAGCCCCCCTAGCGGGTAACAATGAGCAGTTCTTC.

This chain connects TRBV7-6 to TRBJ2-3, with 10 bases aligning to TRBD2. V shed 0 bases, J shed 2 bases, and the junction held 11 bases outside the gene matches. CDR3 length equals 19 residues. Germline CDR1 SGHVS, CDR2 FNYEAQ. The CDR3 DNA is TGTGCCAGCAGCTTAGCGCCGGCTAGCGGGGGCCTCATCACAGATACGCAGTATTTT. Translating gives CASSLAPASGGLITDTQYF.

The chain recombines TRBV5-4 with TRBJ2-7; 9 nucleotides align to TRBD2. V shed 2 bases and J 5 bases; nucleotides not matched to a gene: 11. The germline gives CDR1 SGHNT, CDR2 YYREEE (reference sequence). The CDR3 contains 16 residues. The CDR3 reads CASSFGSGSLIHEQYF. The CDR3 DNA reads TGTGCCAGCAGCTTCGGTAGCGGGAGCCTCATCCACGAGCAGTACTTC.

V is TRBV29-1 and J is TRBJ2-3; D is unresolved. The V gene lost 4 bases and the J gene lost 3 bases, with 11 bases spanning the gap. The germline CDR1 and CDR2 sequences are SQVTM and ANQGSEA. The CDR3 runs to 13 residues. The CDR3 sequence: CSVGSQRTDTQYF. The DNA of the CDR3 is TGCAGCGTTGGATCCCAGAGGACAGATACGCAGTATTTT.

This clone was counted a single time. This sequence joins TRBV6-5 and TRBJ2-7; tentatively, D is TRBD2 (6 bases). The CDR3 has 16 residues. V was trimmed by 2 bases and J by 6 bases, leaving 20 bases between them. CDR1 and CDR2 (germline): MNHEY, SVGAGI. The CDR3 protein is CASSYPWGERKGEQYF. The CDR3, as DNA: TGTGCCAGCAGTTACCCTTGGGGGGAGAGGAAGGGCGAGCAGTACTTC.

By share, this clone counts as medium-sized. J is TRBJ1-5 and V is TRBV11-1, with a weak D call TRBD1 (6 bases). V lost 5 bases, J lost 6 bases, and 11 bases lay in between. CDR3 length equals 13 residues. Germline CDR1 is SGHAT and CDR2 is FQDESV (reference sequence). CDR3 sequence: CASSVGAGQPQHF. Here the CDR3 DNA reads TGTGCCAGCAGCGTGGGGGCGGGTCAGCCCCAGCATTTT. The full variable domain, completed using reference TRBV11-1 and TRBJ1-5, is EAEVAQSPRYKITEKSQAVAFWCDPISGHATLYWYRQILGQGPELLVQFQDESVVDDSQLPKDRFSAERLKGVDSTLKIQPAELGDSAMYLCASSVGAGQPQHFGDGTRLSIL.

V usage is TRBV11-3 and J usage is TRBJ2-7; TRBD1 might be the D (6 bases). There are 13 residues in the CDR3. The V and J ends lost 0 bases and 4 bases respectively, with 7 bases between them. Per germline, CDR1 SGHNT and CDR2 YENEEA. The CDR3 spells CASSLEGGYEQYF. For the CDR3, the DNA is TGTGCCAGCAGCTTAGAAGGGGGATACGAGCAGTACTTC.

This chain links TRBV6-5 with TRBJ2-3, with 8 bases fitting TRBD2. J gave up 7 bases and V 8 bases, and 14 bases lay outside the gene matches. The germline V gene has CDR1 MNHEY and CDR2 SVGAGI. The CDR3 runs 15 residues. CDR3 sequence (DNA): TGTGCCAGCCGGCTCACTAGCGGATCCGCCAATACGCAGTATTTT. Translation gives CASRLTSGSANTQYF.